The 25 T cell receptor beta chains below were found in one sample sequenced in a study of technical replicates of blood from a handful of donors. This table comes from immunoSEQ multiplex PCR, and its TCRdb copy is limited to in-frame clones, with some not included. The sample lists tens of thousands of clones, approximately 97% occurring once. Sequencing was done on a sample of T cells isolated from PBMCs. Source of these receptors: a human donor in good health.

Sample share makes this clone medium-sized (0.01 to 0.1%). This chain uses TRBV7-8 with TRBJ2-7; a possible D gene is TRBD1 (6 bases). The CDR3 length is 14 residues. V was trimmed by 7 bases and J by 5 bases, leaving 18 bases between them. Germline CDR1 SGHVS, CDR2 FQNEAQ. The CDR3 bases are TGTGCCAGCACCCCCTCCAGGGGTCTCCACGAGCAGTACTTC. This gives the protein CASTPSRGLHEQYF.

This chain links TRBV4-2 with TRBJ1-2; D might be TRBD1 (6 bases). Trimming pared 1 base from V and 10 bases from J, leaving 28 bases between. CDR3 length equals 18 residues. Germline assignment: CDR1 LGHNA and CDR2 YNFKEQ. CDR3: CASSQVRSGDRPRGDYTF. CDR3 coding DNA: TGTGCCAGCAGCCAAGTCCGTTCTGGTGACAGGCCCCGAGGTGACTACACCTTC.

V gene TRBV5-1 combines with J gene TRBJ1-1, with D possibly being TRBD1 (5 bases). V was trimmed by 5 bases and J by 5 bases, leaving 7 bases between them. Germline CDR1 reads SGHRS; CDR2 reads YFSETQ. This CDR3 is built from 11 residues. The CDR3 loop is CASRTETEAFF. The CDR3 DNA reads as TGCGCCAGCAGGACAGAAACTGAAGCTTTCTTT.

The V gene is TRBV15, the J gene TRBJ2-3, with D hard to call. Trimming cost V 1 base and J 2 bases, with 13 bases left between them. In germline, CDR1 is LNHNV, CDR2 YYDKDF (reference sequence). The CDR3 is made up of 16 amino acids. CDR3 loop: CATSRASGTATDTQYF. The CDR3 DNA reads TGTGCCACCAGCAGAGCGTCTGGAACAGCCACAGATACGCAGTATTTT.

The chain joins TRBV19 to TRBJ1-1, with D unresolved. The CDR3 covers 16 residues. V lost 1 base, J lost 6 bases, and 18 bases lay in between. The germline V gene encodes CDR1 LNHDA and CDR2 SQIVND (reference sequence). For the CDR3, the DNA is TGTGCCAGTAGTATAGCTGGAGATGGTAGTTCGGCTGAAGCTTTCTTT. Encoded protein: CASSIAGDGSSAEAFF. The whole variable domain, filled in from reference TRBV19 and TRBJ1-1, reads DGGITQSPKYLFRKEGQNVTLSCEQNLNHDAMYWYRQDPGQGLRLIYYSQIVNDFQKGDIAEGYSVSREKKESFPLTVTSAQKNPTAFYLCASSIAGDGSSAEAFFGQGTRLTVV.

The chain has TRBV19 and TRBJ1-6; no clear D gene. V was clipped by 0 bases and J by 10 bases, with 7 bases between them. Germline values: CDR1 LNHDA, CDR2 SQIVND (reference sequence). This CDR3 spans 13 amino acids. The CDR3 spells CASSIDPGSPLHF. For the CDR3, the DNA is TGTGCCAGTAGTATAGACCCGGGATCACCCCTCCACTTT.

CDR3 sequence: CASRTGSSYNEQFF. The CDR3 DNA reads TGTGCCAGCCGGACAGGGAGCTCCTACAATGAGCAGTTCTTC. J is TRBJ2-1 and V is TRBV6-6; TRBD1 aligns across 8 bases. Per germline, CDR1 MNHNY and CDR2 SVGAGI (reference sequence). Unmatched junction bases numbered 3, after V lost 8 bases and J lost 0 bases. The length of the CDR3 is 14 residues.

The chain joins TRBV7-2 to TRBJ2-3, with a possible D match to TRBD1 (6 bases). The CDR3 is 15 amino acids. CDR1 is SGHTA, CDR2 FQGNSA, per germline. V lost 4 bases, J lost 5 bases, and 16 bases lay in between. CDR3 region: CASSSPRIQGDTQYF. The CDR3 DNA reads as TGTGCCAGCAGCTCCCCCCGAATACAGGGAGATACGCAGTATTTT. Full variable domain (remainder filled in from reference TRBV7-2 and TRBJ2-3): GAGVSQSPSNKVTEKGKDVELRCDPISGHTALYWYRQSLGQGLEFLIYFQGNSAPDKSGLPSDRFSAERTGGSVSTLTIQRTQQEDSAVYLCASSSPRIQGDTQYFGPGTRLTVL.

The V gene is TRBV4-1, the J gene TRBJ1-1, with a possible D match to TRBD1 (6 bases). The length of the CDR3 is 17 residues. The V gene's germline CDR1 is MGHRA and CDR2 YSYEKL. The V gene lost 4 bases and the J gene lost 4 bases, with 22 bases spanning the gap. The CDR3 nucleotides read TGCGCCAGCAGCCCCCGACAGGCCGGTGGGTACGGCACTGAAGCTTTCTTT. It specifies CASSPRQAGGYGTEAFF.

This chain uses TRBV4-1 with TRBJ2-1; 11 bases agree with TRBD2. The germline CDR1 and CDR2 sequences are MGHRA and YSYEKL. The CDR3 has 18 amino acids. Trimming removed 0 bases from V and 6 bases from J; junction bases left unmatched: 10. The CDR3 DNA sequence: TGCGCCAGCAGCCAAGAGGGGATAGCGGGAGGGTCCCGCAATGAGCAGTTCTTC. Amino acid sequence: CASSQEGIAGGSRNEQFF.

The rearrangement joins TRBV4-1 to TRBJ1-1; D is perhaps TRBD1 (5 bases). This CDR3 is 14 amino acids long. The germline CDR1 and CDR2 sequences are MGHRA and YSYEKL. Trimming stripped 3 bases from V and 3 bases from J, with 11 bases between. For the CDR3, the DNA is TGCGCCAGCAGCCAGGTTTGGGGGGACACTGAAGCTTTCTTT. Protein sequence: CASSQVWGDTEAFF.

This chain links TRBV4-1 with TRBJ2-7, with 7 bases aligning to TRBD2. CDR3 length: 15 amino acids. V gave up 5 bases and J gave up 1 base; unmatched junction bases: 8. Germline CDR1 reads MGHRA; CDR2 reads YSYEKL. The CDR3 spells CASSSVAGASYEQYF. The CDR3, as DNA: TGCGCCAGCAGCTCGGTAGCGGGTGCGTCCTACGAGCAGTACTTC.

The rearrangement joins TRBV9 to TRBJ2-1; D call uncertain. Trimming stripped 5 bases from V and 0 bases from J, with 12 bases between. The CDR3 is made up of 15 amino acids. Per germline, CDR1 SGDLS and CDR2 YYNGEE. CDR3 bases: TGTGCCAGCAGGTCTAGAGAGACCTCCTACAATGAGCAGTTCTTC. Protein sequence: CASRSRETSYNEQFF.

V gene TRBV5-1 combines with J gene TRBJ1-3; 8 positions agree with TRBD1. The ends lost 4 bases at V and 2 bases at J; junction bases unmatched: 5. The V gene's germline CDR1 is SGHRS and CDR2 YFSETQ. The CDR3 covers 15 residues. The CDR3 spells CASSPGQGAGNTIYF. The CDR3 DNA follows: TGCGCCAGCAGCCCTGGACAGGGCGCTGGAAACACCATATATTTT.

V and J are TRBV28 and TRBJ2-1; D call uncertain. The germline V and J ends were trimmed by 11 bases and 5 bases, with 13 bases remaining between them. This CDR3 spans 12 amino acids. The germline V gene encodes CDR1 MDHEN and CDR2 SYDVKM. DNA for the CDR3: TGTGCCGGTGGTTCTGCGAACAATGAGCAGTTCTTC. Residues: CAGGSANNEQFF. The variable domain in full, with the rest retrieved from reference TRBV28 and TRBJ2-1, is DVKVTQSSRYLVKRTGEKVFLECVQDMDHENMFWYRQDPGLGLRLIYFSYDVKMKEKGDIPEGYSVSREKKERFSLILESASTNQTSMYLCAGGSANNEQFFGPGTRLTVL.

V is TRBV5-1 and J is TRBJ2-7; TRBD2 matches at 8 bases. Germline CDR1 is SGHRS and CDR2 is YFSETQ. After removal of 3 bases from V and 1 base from J, the junction contained 6 bases not matched to a gene. CDR3 length: 15 amino acids. The CDR3 loop is CASSWGLGGSYEQYF. The CDR3 DNA reads TGCGCCAGCAGCTGGGGACTAGGGGGATCCTACGAGCAGTACTTC. Combining the CDR3 with reference TRBV5-1 and TRBJ2-7 gives the whole variable domain KAGVTQTPRYLIKTRGQQVTLSCSPISGHRSVSWYQQTPGQGLQFLFEYFSETQRNKGNFPGRFSGRQFSNSRSEMNVSTLELGDSALYLCASSWGLGGSYEQYFGPGTRLTVT.

The table lists this clone with a few counts. The rearrangement joins TRBV29-1 to TRBJ1-4, with no clear D. The V end lost 6 bases, the J end lost 8 bases, and 16 bases lay between the germline ends. This CDR3 has 13 amino acids. The germline CDR1 and CDR2 sequences are SQVTM and ANQGSEA. The CDR3 reads CSVREVSGEKLFF. The CDR3 DNA follows: TGCAGCGTGAGGGAGGTTTCTGGAGAAAAACTGTTTTTT.

This clone was observed once. V usage is TRBV9 and J usage is TRBJ1-1; D remains ambiguous. Germline loops: CDR1 SGDLS, CDR2 YYNGEE. V lost 3 bases to trimming and J lost 4 bases, with 16 bases between them. This CDR3 has 15 residues. The CDR3 coding sequence is TGTGCCAGCAGCGGTTTTATGGGCGCGGGCACTGAAGCTTTCTTT. Translating it yields CASSGFMGAGTEAFF.

V gene TRBV4-1 combines with J gene TRBJ1-2; the D is unclear. V lost 4 bases and J 2 bases, leaving 14 bases between the germline ends. Per germline, CDR1 MGHRA and CDR2 YSYEKL. The CDR3 length is 15 residues. The DNA of the CDR3 is TGCGCCAGCAGCCCCCTTCGGCGGGCGAACTATGGCTACACCTTC. Encoded protein: CASSPLRRANYGYTF.

The J gene is TRBJ2-7, the V gene TRBV2; 11 bases map to TRBD1. Looked up from germline, CDR1 is SNHLY and CDR2 is FYNNEI. This CDR3 is 14 amino acids long. After removal of 7 bases from V and 4 bases from J, the junction contained 6 bases not matched to a gene. The CDR3: CASNGQGAVYEQYF. The CDR3, as DNA: TGTGCCAGCAACGGACAGGGGGCGGTGTACGAGCAGTACTTC.

V and J are TRBV5-1 and TRBJ2-7, with TRBD1 identical over 10 bases. The CDR3 is 14 amino acids. Per germline, CDR1 SGHRS and CDR2 YFSETQ. V lost 6 bases to trimming and J lost 5 bases; unmatched junction nucleotides: 8. The CDR3 protein is CASNSDRGVNEQYF. The CDR3 coding sequence is TGCGCCAGCAATTCGGACAGGGGGGTCAACGAGCAGTACTTC. The full variable domain, rest sourced from reference TRBV5-1 and TRBJ2-7, is KAGVTQTPRYLIKTRGQQVTLSCSPISGHRSVSWYQQTPGQGLQFLFEYFSETQRNKGNFPGRFSGRQFSNSRSEMNVSTLELGDSALYLCASNSDRGVNEQYFGPGTRLTVT.

The chain joins TRBV4-1 to TRBJ1-1; D is unclear. The length of the CDR3 is 14 residues. The V end lost 4 bases, the J end lost 1 base, and 10 bases lay between the germline ends. Germline CDR1 reads MGHRA; CDR2 reads YSYEKL. CDR3 sequence: CASSRESGNTEAFF. In DNA form, the CDR3 reads TGCGCCAGCAGCCGCGAGAGCGGGAACACTGAAGCTTTCTTT.

The rearrangement links TRBV28 to TRBJ2-3, with TRBD2 matching 11 bases. The CDR3 has 16 amino acids. The germline V gene encodes CDR1 MDHEN and CDR2 SYDVKM. Trimming cost V 2 bases and J 5 bases; bases outside gene matches: 6. CDR3 in DNA: TGTGCCAGCAGTTTACTCACTAGCGGGAGTGGAGATACGCAGTATTTT. It yields the protein CASSLLTSGSGDTQYF.

This sequence joins TRBV27 and TRBJ2-7; D unresolved. This CDR3 spans 14 amino acids. Germline V gives CDR1 MNHEY, CDR2 SMNVEV (reference sequence). The V and J ends lost 0 bases and 2 bases respectively, with 8 bases between them. In nucleotides, the CDR3 is TGTGCCAGCAGTTTATCGGGCAGAACCTACGAGCAGTACTTC. This translates into CASSLSGRTYEQYF.

This clone was recorded only once. The rearrangement links TRBV7-8 to TRBJ2-1; 7 positions agree with TRBD1. The ends lost 4 bases at V and 14 bases at J; junction bases unmatched: 8. The CDR3 has 12 residues. Germline V gives CDR1 SGHVS, CDR2 FQNEAQ. The CDR3 DNA reads TGTGCCAGCAGCTCCCCCGGGACAGCGAAGTTCTTC. Translating gives CASSSPGTAKFF.